A single sample is the source of the 21 T cell receptor beta chains below, sequenced in a study of cytomegalovirus exposure and HLA in healthy donors. The PCR made use of 60 Vbeta and 13 Jbeta primers. Repertoires were generated with immunoSEQ multiplex PCR, while TCRdb's copy carries only in-frame clones and drops some. The table records 85,000 to 100,000 clones, approximately 81% of them present only once. The sample was PBMCs. Receptors originate from a male donor in good health and CMV-seropositive.

The J gene is TRBJ2-1, the V gene TRBV5-4; 8 nucleotides align to TRBD2. The CDR3 covers 15 residues. Unmatched junction bases numbered 4, after V lost 5 bases and J lost 0 bases. Looked up from germline, CDR1 is SGHNT and CDR2 is YYREEE (reference sequence). CDR3 loop: CASSSGASSYNEQFF. DNA for the CDR3: TGTGCCAGCAGTAGCGGGGCAAGCTCCTACAATGAGCAGTTCTTC.

The chain has TRBV19 and TRBJ2-3; D call uncertain. CDR3 size: 13 residues. V lost 1 base and J lost 2, with 4 bases in between. CDR1 LNHDA and CDR2 SQIVND come from the germline V gene (reference sequence). In DNA form, the CDR3 reads TGTGCCAGTAGTATAGGGCACACAGATACGCAGTATTTT. The encoded protein is CASSIGHTDTQYF.

The genes are TRBV11-3 and TRBJ2-3; 7 bases align to TRBD2. V shed 3 bases, J shed 1 base, and the junction held 4 bases outside the gene matches. Germline assignment: CDR1 SGHNT and CDR2 YENEEA. This CDR3 spans 15 amino acids. The CDR3 bases are TGTGCCAGCAGCTTGGCTAGCGGACGCACAGATACGCAGTATTTT. It encodes CASSLASGRTDTQYF.

The genes are TRBV7-3 and TRBJ2-1, with 13 bases identical to TRBD2. Germline values: CDR1 SGHTA, CDR2 FQGTGA. The CDR3 is made up of 15 amino acids. V trimming: 8 bases; J trimming: 7 bases; junction bases outside the gene matches: 8. The CDR3 DNA reads as TGTGCCAGCGGACAACTAGCGGGGGGGCCGAATGAGCAGTTCTTC. As protein: CASGQLAGGPNEQFF.

The table lists this clone with a few counts. The chain has TRBV29-1 and TRBJ1-1; a weak D match, TRBD1 (6 bases). From germline, CDR1 is SQVTM and CDR2 ANQGSEA. V lost 7 bases, J lost 4 bases, and 22 bases lay in between. The CDR3 is 15 residues long. The CDR3 sequence: CSARGPDRRVTEAFF. The DNA for the CDR3 is TGCAGCGCCCGAGGTCCCGACAGGCGGGTCACTGAAGCTTTCTTT.

The CDR3 DNA reads TGCGCCAGCAGCCAGGGGGCGCGGAGCACCGGGGAGCTGTTTTTT. Encoded protein: CASSQGARSTGELFF. V usage is TRBV4-3 and J usage is TRBJ2-2, with D possibly matching TRBD1 (6 bases). The length of the CDR3 is 15 residues. The V end was cut by 3 bases, the J end by 4 bases, with 12 bases between. Germline values: CDR1 LGHNA, CDR2 YSLEER.

The chain has TRBV4-1 and TRBJ2-7, with 7 nucleotides matching TRBD1. This CDR3 has 15 amino acids. Germline V gene sequence: CDR1 MGHRA, CDR2 YSYEKL. Losses at the gene ends were 0 bases for V and 8 bases for J; bases not matched to a gene: 10. The DNA for the CDR3 is TGCGCCAGCAGCCAAGATGGCGGACAGGCCAGACAGCAGTACTTC. Translation: CASSQDGGQARQQYF.

This rearrangement joins TRBV12-5 to TRBJ2-7, with 8 bases aligning to TRBD2. V lost 0 bases, J lost 0 bases, and 4 bases stayed unmatched. The CDR3 runs to 16 residues. Germline CDR1 reads LGHNT; CDR2 reads FRNRAP. CDR3 protein: CASGLVSGGHSYEQYF. CDR3 bases: TGTGCTAGTGGTTTGGTGAGCGGGGGCCACTCCTACGAGCAGTACTTC.

V and J are TRBV6-5 and TRBJ1-1; D might be TRBD1 (6 bases). CDR3 size: 14 residues. Trimming left V 7 bases short and J 7 bases short, with 19 bases between. Germline V gives CDR1 MNHEY, CDR2 SVGAGI. The CDR3 reads CASNPPGGGGEAFF. The DNA for the CDR3 is TGTGCCAGCAATCCCCCGGGGGGCGGGGGTGAAGCTTTCTTT.

The chain has TRBV2 and TRBJ2-7; D may be TRBD1 (5 bases). This CDR3 region has 14 residues. V gave up 4 bases and J gave up 7 bases, with 17 bases separating them. The germline CDR1 and CDR2 sequences are SNHLY and FYNNEI. The CDR3 here is CASSVQGPHPEQYF. The CDR3 DNA reads as TGTGCCAGCAGTGTGCAGGGCCCTCATCCGGAGCAGTACTTC.

V is TRBV7-6 and J is TRBJ1-1; TRBD1 might be the D (5 bases). The CDR3 is 12 amino acids. V was trimmed by 5 bases and J by 3 bases, leaving 7 bases between them. Per the germline V gene, CDR1 is SGHVS and CDR2 is FNYEAQ. CDR3 DNA: TGTGCCAGCAGCCGGGGGGACACTGAAGCTTTCTTT. Amino acids: CASSRGDTEAFF.

The chain couples TRBV6-1 to TRBJ1-1; TRBD1 agrees at 8 bases. Germline-derived CDR1 and CDR2 are MNHNS and SASEGT. The CDR3 has 14 residues. Losses at the gene ends were 5 bases for V and 0 bases for J; bases not matched to a gene: 2. CDR3 sequence (DNA): TGTGCCAGCAGTCGGACAGGGCTGAACACTGAAGCTTTCTTT. Translation gives CASSRTGLNTEAFF.

This clone was counted only a few times. The chain recombines TRBV7-6 with TRBJ2-6; D is unclear. V was pared by 2 bases and J by 1 base, with 3 bases between. Germline V gene data show CDR1 as SGHVS and CDR2 as FNYEAQ. CDR3 length: 14 amino acids. The CDR3 coding sequence is TGTGCCAGCAGCTTACCTTCTGGGGCCAACGTCCTGACTTTC. Translation: CASSLPSGANVLTF. The full variable domain, in which reference TRBV7-6 and TRBJ2-6 provide the parts outside the CDR3, is GAGVSQSPRYKVTKRGQDVALRCDPISGHVSLYWYRQALGQGPEFLTYFNYEAQQDKSGLPNDRFSAERPEGSISTLTIQRTEQRDSAMYRCASSLPSGANVLTFGAGSRLTVL.

V and J are TRBV30 and TRBJ2-3; TRBD2 matches 11 bases. The CDR3 extends over 13 amino acids. From germline, CDR1 is GTSNPN and CDR2 SVGIG (reference sequence). As DNA, the CDR3 is TGTGCTTTAGCGGGGGGGCCTGGGGATACGCAGTATTTT. It is translated as CALAGGPGDTQYF.

CDR3: CASSRTGRMYEQYF. CDR3 in DNA: TGTGCCAGCAGTCGGACAGGGAGAATGTACGAGCAGTACTTC. The V call is TRBV7-6, the J call TRBJ2-7; 8 bases map to TRBD1. Germline CDR1 SGHVS, CDR2 FNYEAQ. The V gene end was trimmed by 6 bases and the J gene end by 4 bases; junction bases not matched to a gene: 8. CDR3 length: 14 amino acids.

The chain employs TRBV5-1 and TRBJ2-5, with D possibly matching TRBD1 (6 bases). The germline V gene has CDR1 SGHRS and CDR2 YFSETQ. This CDR3 has 14 residues. V lost 2 bases and J 7 bases, leaving 15 bases between the germline ends. This chain's CDR3 is CASSLGQPSGTQYF. CDR3 DNA sequence: TGCGCCAGCAGCTTAGGACAGCCGAGCGGGACCCAGTACTTC.

The V and J genes are TRBV5-6 and TRBJ2-2, with D tentatively TRBD1 (6 bases). This CDR3 has 17 amino acids. V was pared by 5 bases and J by 5 bases, with 22 bases between. Germline V gene sequence: CDR1 SGHDT, CDR2 YYEEEE. The CDR3 reads CASSRGVGAQDTGELFF. As DNA, the CDR3 is TGTGCCAGCAGTCGTGGGGTGGGGGCCCAGGATACCGGGGAGCTGTTTTTT.

Only a few counts were recorded for this clone. The chain is built from TRBV21-1 and TRBJ1-5. TRBV21-1 is reported as a pseudogene. The CDR3 contains 13 residues. The CDR3 coding sequence is TGTGCCAGCAGCAAAATCTATAGCCAGCCCCAGCATTTT. This sequence encodes CASSKIYSQPQHF.

V and J are TRBV5-1 and TRBJ2-1; maybe TRBD2 (7 bases). V was shortened by 4 bases and J by 10 bases, with 18 bases between the two germline ends. Germline CDR1 reads SGHRS; CDR2 reads YFSETQ. This CDR3 spans 14 amino acids. The CDR3 nucleotides read TGCGCCAGCAGCGCGGGGGACACCGAATTGGAGCAGTTCTTC. Translated, it gives CASSAGDTELEQFF.

This clone appeared once. The chain has TRBV5-4 and TRBJ2-5; 10 nucleotides line up with TRBD1. V trimming: 2 bases; J trimming: 5 bases; junction bases outside the gene matches: 6. The germline V gene has CDR1 SGHNT and CDR2 YYREEE (reference sequence). This CDR3 has 15 amino acids. In nucleotides, the CDR3 is TGTGCCAGCAGCTTCGGACAGGGGGGCGGGGAGACCCAGTACTTC. As protein: CASSFGQGGGETQYF.

This clone was counted a few times. The chain uses TRBV13 and TRBJ2-6; 7 nucleotides line up with TRBD1. V shed 1 base and J 0 bases; nucleotides not matched to a gene: 9. From germline, CDR1 is PRHDT and CDR2 FYEKMQ (reference sequence). CDR3 length: 19 amino acids. CDR3: CASSLVQGTFLSGANVLTF. In nucleotides, the CDR3 is TGTGCCAGCAGCTTAGTACAGGGGACGTTCCTCTCTGGGGCCAACGTCCTGACTTTC.